This T cell receptor (beta chain) was sequenced for a study of blood T cell repertoires in COVID-19. The assay was immunoSEQ multiplex PCR, and TCRdb's table has in-frame clones only and misses some. The repertoire holds approximately 440,000 clones, with more than 70% as singletons. The CDR3 sequence is 16 residues long. V gave up 2 bases and J gave up 1 base; unmatched junction bases: 5. Germline V gene lookup returns CDR1 MDHEN and CDR2 SYDVKM. The sample comprised peripheral blood. The sequence derives from a woman between 45 and 65 years old with COVID-19, enrolled during active disease. This chain connects TRBV28 to TRBJ2-3; the match to TRBD1 covers 8 bases. The CDR3 reads CASSLGQGIRTDTQYF. The CDR3 DNA reads as TGTGCCAGCAGTTTAGGACAGGGAATCCGCACAGATACGCAGTATTTT.